This is a list of T cell receptor beta chains from one sample in a study of CD8 T cells in ankylosing spondylitis. TCRdb called the 5' RACE reads again in MiXCR, with one record for every CDR3 protein. The data show some 250,000 distinct CDR3 sequences, about 24% seen once. Sample: blood, either unsorted or a sorted T cell fraction (not recorded which). These receptors all stem from a male donor with ankylosing spondylitis or in good health (not recorded which). The CDR3 runs from the conserved cysteine through the conserved F or W. A D gene is named only where the DNA matches it firmly. The size of a clone is reported for some rows only, either as once, few or many, or as a class for expanded clones.

once	TRBV12-3/TRBV12-4	TRBD1	TRBJ2-1	CASRPDRGDEQFF	TGTGCCAGCAGACCAGACAGGGGCGATGAGCAGTTCTTC
NA	TRBV7-6	TRBD2	TRBJ2-1	CASSFYKTSSPGDEQFF	TGTGCCAGCAGCTTCTATAAGACTAGCAGCCCCGGGGATGAGCAGTTCTTC
few	TRBV29-1	NA	TRBJ2-5	CSVVIRGGQETQYF	TGCAGCGTTGTCATTCGAGGGGGCCAAGAGACCCAGTACTTC
NA	TRBV6-1	TRBD2	TRBJ2-1	CASSRLQVGGIEQFF	TGTGCCAGCAGCCGATTACAGGTCGGGGGGATTGAGCAGTTCTTC
few	TRBV20-1	NA	TRBJ2-7	CSARDAGVNPYEQYF	TGCAGTGCTAGAGATGCTGGGGTGAATCCCTACGAGCAGTACTTC
many	TRBV20-1	TRBD1	TRBJ2-7	CSAPGTGTTNYEQYF	TGCAGTGCTCCAGGGACAGGAACCACCAACTACGAGCAGTACTTC
NA	TRBV6-1	NA	TRBJ2-5	CASSVRDYQETQYF	TGTGCCAGCAGTGTACGGGACTACCAAGAGACCCAGTACTTC
NA	TRBV18	NA	TRBJ1-2	CASSPQLGGYTF	TGTGCCAGCTCACCACAGCTGGGTGGCTACACCTTC
few	TRBV10-3	NA	TRBJ2-4	CAISDAGIAKNIQYF	TGTGCCATCAGTGATGCAGGGATAGCCAAAAACATTCAGTACTTC
few	TRBV20-1	TRBD1	TRBJ2-5	CSANYRGGETQYF	TGCAGTGCGAACTACAGGGGTGGTGAGACCCAGTACTTC
NA	TRBV19	NA	TRBJ2-1	CASSTGTFEQFF	TGTGCCAGTAGTACCGGGACATTCGAGCAGTTCTTC
few	TRBV6-1	TRBD1	TRBJ1-1	CASSKAGTGVTEAFF	TGTGCCAGCAGTAAGGCCGGGACAGGGGTCACTGAAGCTTTCTTT
NA	TRBV29-1	TRBD2	TRBJ2-1	CSFPRLAGAYEQFF	TGCAGCTTTCCGCGACTAGCGGGGGCTTATGAGCAGTTCTTC
NA	TRBV11-2	NA	TRBJ2-7	CASSLDLYKSYEQYF	TGTGCCAGCAGCTTAGACCTATACAAGAGCTACGAGCAGTACTTC
many	TRBV20-1	TRBD1	TRBJ2-1	CSARQGAYEQFF	TGCAGTGCTAGACAGGGGGCTTATGAGCAGTTCTTC
few	TRBV20-1	TRBD2	TRBJ2-7	CSARDSRGGSNHEQYF	TGCAGTGCTAGAGATTCACGGGGGGGCTCGAACCACGAGCAGTACTTC
few	TRBV12-3/TRBV12-4	NA	TRBJ2-5	CASSLDQLVSTQYF	TGTGCCAGCAGTTTAGACCAGCTAGTTTCTACCCAGTACTTC
NA	TRBV6-1	NA	TRBJ2-7	CASSASGTREQYF	TGTGCCAGCAGTGCTTCCGGGACTCGGGAGCAGTACTTC
few	TRBV20-1	TRBD2	TRBJ2-7	CSARHPALAGGTYEQYF	TGCAGTGCTAGACACCCAGCTCTAGCGGGGGGAACCTACGAGCAGTACTTC
many	TRBV12-3/TRBV12-4	NA	TRBJ1-1	CASSFVGTEAFF	TGTGCCAGCAGTTTTGTGGGGACTGAAGCTTTCTTT
NA	TRBV20-1	NA	TRBJ2-1	CSALGPLYNEQFF	TGCAGTGCTCTAGGACCCCTCTACAATGAGCAGTTCTTC
few	TRBV20-1	NA	TRBJ2-7	CSARGPRDEQYF	TGCAGTGCCAGGGGCCCAAGGGACGAGCAGTACTTC
many	TRBV20-1	NA	TRBJ2-7	CSARGQGGEQYF	TGCAGTGCTAGAGGACAGGGAGGCGAGCAGTACTTC
NA	TRBV6-1	TRBD1	TRBJ2-5	CASSPGQGLVETQYF	TGTGCCAGCAGCCCGGGACAGGGCCTTGTCGAGACCCAGTACTTC
few	TRBV3-1	NA	TRBJ2-5	CASSPASTRRETQYF	TGTGCCAGCAGCCCAGCCTCCACGAGGCGGGAGACCCAGTACTTC
NA	TRBV12-3/TRBV12-4	NA	TRBJ1-1	CASSSKNTEAFF	TGTGCCAGCAGTTCTAAGAACACTGAAGCTTTCTTT
few	TRBV18	TRBD1	TRBJ2-7	CASSPEGTGGYEQYF	TGTGCCAGCTCACCTGAGGGGACAGGGGGCTACGAGCAGTACTTC
many	TRBV20-1	NA	TRBJ1-1	CSATGTRQLITFF	TGCAGTGCGACGGGTACTAGGCAGTTGATAACTTTCTTT
many	TRBV4-2	TRBD2	TRBJ2-1	CASSRGLAGTDSYNEQFF	TGTGCCAGCAGCCGAGGACTAGCGGGGACCGACTCCTACAATGAGCAGTTCTTC
NA	TRBV6-1	NA	TRBJ2-7	CASSNQVYEQYF	TGTGCCAGCAGCAACCAAGTCTACGAGCAGTACTTC
many	TRBV6-1	NA	TRBJ1-2	CASSDPRGPSYGYTF	TGTGCCAGCAGTGACCCAAGGGGACCTAGCTATGGCTACACCTTC
NA	TRBV20-1	NA	TRBJ1-5	CSASSAGSGQPQHF	TGCAGTGCTAGTTCGGCAGGGAGTGGTCAGCCCCAGCATTTT
many	TRBV20-1	NA	TRBJ1-5	CSARSGSNQPQHF	TGCAGTGCTAGATCTGGGAGCAATCAGCCCCAGCATTTT
many	TRBV12-3/TRBV12-4	NA	TRBJ2-3	CASSLVLGSTDTQYF	TGTGCCAGCAGTTTAGTGTTAGGCAGCACAGATACGCAGTATTTT
few	TRBV6-5	NA	TRBJ2-2	CASSKKAGELFF	TGTGCCAGCAGTAAGAAGGCCGGGGAGCTGTTTTTT
few	TRBV20-1	TRBD1	TRBJ2-7	CSAKDRGAYEQYF	TGCAGTGCTAAGGACAGGGGGGCCTACGAGCAGTACTTC
many	TRBV20-1	NA	TRBJ2-1	CSARVLTDYNEQFF	TGCAGTGCTAGAGTACTAACGGACTACAATGAGCAGTTCTTC
few	TRBV10-3	NA	TRBJ1-2	CAISPGSDYGYTF	TGTGCCATCAGCCCCGGGTCAGACTATGGCTACACCTTC
many	TRBV7-7	TRBD2	TRBJ2-5	CASSRLAGNQETQYF	TGTGCTAGCAGTAGACTAGCGGGGAATCAAGAGACCCAGTACTTC
many	TRBV28	NA	TRBJ2-7	CASSLLRDYEQYF	TGTGCCAGCAGTTTACTCAGAGACTACGAGCAGTACTTC
many	TRBV10-3	NA	TRBJ2-2	CATRQESNTGELFF	TGTGCCACCCGACAGGAATCGAACACCGGGGAGCTGTTTTTT
few	TRBV2	TRBD2	TRBJ2-7	CASSDQGLAYEQYF	TGTGCCAGCAGTGATCAAGGACTAGCCTACGAGCAGTACTTC
many	TRBV7-6	NA	TRBJ2-3	CASSLIRGVTDTQYF	TGTGCCAGCAGCTTGATACGGGGAGTCACAGATACGCAGTATTTT
many	TRBV7-2	TRBD1	TRBJ2-5	CASSPTRGETQYF	TGTGCCAGCAGCCCCACCAGGGGGGAGACCCAGTACTTC
many	TRBV5-1	TRBD1	TRBJ2-1	CASSFHRQGHNEQFF	TGCGCCAGCAGCTTCCATAGACAGGGGCACAATGAGCAGTTCTTC
NA	TRBV20-1	NA	TRBJ2-7	CSARDPAGGAYEQYF	TGCAGTGCTAGAGATCCGGCAGGGGGGGCCTACGAGCAGTACTTC